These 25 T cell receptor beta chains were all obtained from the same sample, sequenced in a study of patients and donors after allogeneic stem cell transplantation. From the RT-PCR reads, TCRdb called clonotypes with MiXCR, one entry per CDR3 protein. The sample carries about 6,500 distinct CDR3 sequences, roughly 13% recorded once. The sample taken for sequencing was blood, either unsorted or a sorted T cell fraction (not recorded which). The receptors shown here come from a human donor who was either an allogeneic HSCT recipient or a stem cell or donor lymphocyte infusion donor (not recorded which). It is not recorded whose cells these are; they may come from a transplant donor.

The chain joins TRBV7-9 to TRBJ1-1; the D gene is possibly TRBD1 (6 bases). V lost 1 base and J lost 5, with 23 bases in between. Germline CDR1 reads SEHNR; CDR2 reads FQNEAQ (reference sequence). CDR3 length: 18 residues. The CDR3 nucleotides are TGTGCCAGCAGCTTAGTAGACAGGACCTCGCCACGCGTGACTGAAGCTTTCTTT. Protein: CASSLVDRTSPRVTEAFF.

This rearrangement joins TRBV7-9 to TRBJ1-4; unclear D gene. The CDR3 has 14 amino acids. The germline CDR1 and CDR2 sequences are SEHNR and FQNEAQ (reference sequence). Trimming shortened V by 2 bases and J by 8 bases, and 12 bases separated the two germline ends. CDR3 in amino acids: CASSLLYQSEKLFF. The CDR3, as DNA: TGTGCCAGCAGCTTATTGTATCAGTCCGAAAAACTGTTTTTT.

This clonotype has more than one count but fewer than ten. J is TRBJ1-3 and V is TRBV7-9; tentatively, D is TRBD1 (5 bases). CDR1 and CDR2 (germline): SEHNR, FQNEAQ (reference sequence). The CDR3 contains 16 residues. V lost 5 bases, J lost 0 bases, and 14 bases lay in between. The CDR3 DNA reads TGTGCCAGCAGCCGTCTCTTGGGGACCTCTGGAAACACCATATATTTT. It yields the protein CASSRLLGTSGNTIYF.

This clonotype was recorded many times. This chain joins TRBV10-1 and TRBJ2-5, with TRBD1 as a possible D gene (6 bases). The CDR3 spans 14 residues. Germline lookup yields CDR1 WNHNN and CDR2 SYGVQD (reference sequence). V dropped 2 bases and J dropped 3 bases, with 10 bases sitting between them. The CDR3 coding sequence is TGCGCCAGCAGTGAGCCTGGGACAAAAGAGACCCAGTACTTC. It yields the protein CASSEPGTKETQYF.

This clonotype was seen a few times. The CDR3 DNA reads TGTGCCAGCAGTTACACCCGAGCCCACCCCGGACAGATCTACGAGCAGTACGTC. Amino acids: CASSYTRAHPGQIYEQYV. The rearrangement uses TRBV6-2 or TRBV6-3 and TRBJ2-7; weak D call: TRBD1 (6 bases). The CDR3 extends over 18 amino acids. V was pared by 2 bases and J by 3 bases, with 23 bases between. Germline CDR1 reads MNHEY; CDR2 reads SVGEGT.

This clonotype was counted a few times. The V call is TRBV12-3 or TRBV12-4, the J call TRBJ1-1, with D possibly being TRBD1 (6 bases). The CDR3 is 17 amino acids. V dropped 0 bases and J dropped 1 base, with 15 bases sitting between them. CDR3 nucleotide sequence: TGTGCCAGCAGTTTAGCGCCAGGGGTAAGTCCGAACACTGAAGCTTTCTTT. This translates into CASSLAPGVSPNTEAFF.

The DNA for the CDR3 is TGCAGTGCTAGATTTTGGGTGGGGACAGGACGATTCGAGCAGTACTTC. Translation: CSARFWVGTGRFEQYF. This chain uses TRBV20-1 with TRBJ2-7, with 8 positions matching TRBD1. Germline V gene sequence: CDR1 DFQATT, CDR2 SNEGSKA (reference sequence). The CDR3 is made up of 16 amino acids. V shed 2 bases and J 6 bases; nucleotides not matched to a gene: 15.

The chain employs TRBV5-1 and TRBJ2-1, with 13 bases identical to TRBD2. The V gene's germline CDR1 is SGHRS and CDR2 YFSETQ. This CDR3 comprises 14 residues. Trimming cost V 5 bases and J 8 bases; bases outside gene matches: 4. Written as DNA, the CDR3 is TGCGCCAGCAGAGGACTAGCGGGAGACTATGAGCAGTTCTTC. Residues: CASRGLAGDYEQFF.

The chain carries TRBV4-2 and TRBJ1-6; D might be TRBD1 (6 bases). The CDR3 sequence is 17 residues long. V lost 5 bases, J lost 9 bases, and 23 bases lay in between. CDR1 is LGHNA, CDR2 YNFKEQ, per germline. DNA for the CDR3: TGTGCCAGCAGCTACCGACAGGCCCCAGATGGGAGTTCACCCCTCCACTTT. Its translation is CASSYRQAPDGSSPLHF.

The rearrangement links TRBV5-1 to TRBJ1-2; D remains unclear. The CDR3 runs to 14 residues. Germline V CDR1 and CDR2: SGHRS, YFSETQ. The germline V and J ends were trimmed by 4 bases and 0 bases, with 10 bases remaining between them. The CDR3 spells CASSPRGANYGYTF. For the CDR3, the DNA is TGCGCCAGCAGCCCCCGCGGGGCTAACTATGGCTACACCTTC.

The CDR3 loop is CASSPRRGRGRYAGGYTF. CDR3 DNA sequence: TGTGCCAGCAGCCCGAGACGCGGCAGGGGGCGATATGCGGGCGGCTACACCTTC. The V and J genes are TRBV9 and TRBJ1-2; 8 bases are shared with TRBD1. The V and J ends lost 4 bases and 8 bases, in that order; junction bases with no gene match: 22. This CDR3 has 18 residues. From germline, CDR1 is SGDLS and CDR2 YYNGEE.

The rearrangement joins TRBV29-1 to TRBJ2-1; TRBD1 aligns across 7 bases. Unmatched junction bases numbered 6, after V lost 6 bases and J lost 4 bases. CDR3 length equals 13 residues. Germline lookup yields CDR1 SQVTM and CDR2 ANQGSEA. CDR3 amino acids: CSVQGQSYNEQFF. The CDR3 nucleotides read TGCAGCGTGCAGGGACAGTCTTACAATGAGCAGTTCTTC.

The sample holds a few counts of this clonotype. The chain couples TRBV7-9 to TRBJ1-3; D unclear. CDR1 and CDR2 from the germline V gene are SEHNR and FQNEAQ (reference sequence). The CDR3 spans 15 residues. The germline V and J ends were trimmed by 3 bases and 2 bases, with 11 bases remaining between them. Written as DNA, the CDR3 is TGTGCCAGCAGCTTGCGGCGCACAACTGGAAACACCATATATTTT. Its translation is CASSLRRTTGNTIYF.

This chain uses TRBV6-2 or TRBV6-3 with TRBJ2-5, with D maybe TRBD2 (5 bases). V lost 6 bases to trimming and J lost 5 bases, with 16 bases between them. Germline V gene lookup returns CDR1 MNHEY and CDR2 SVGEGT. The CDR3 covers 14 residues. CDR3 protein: CASSPRGSRETQYF. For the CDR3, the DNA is TGTGCCAGCAGCCCTCGAGGGTCAAGGGAGACCCAGTACTTC.

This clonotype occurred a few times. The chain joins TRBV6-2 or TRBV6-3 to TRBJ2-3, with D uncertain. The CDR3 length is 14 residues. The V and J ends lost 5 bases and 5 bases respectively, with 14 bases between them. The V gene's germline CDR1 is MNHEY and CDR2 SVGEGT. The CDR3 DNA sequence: TGTGCCAGCAGTGACACCAATGGTGGAGATACGCAGTATTTT. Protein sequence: CASSDTNGGDTQYF.

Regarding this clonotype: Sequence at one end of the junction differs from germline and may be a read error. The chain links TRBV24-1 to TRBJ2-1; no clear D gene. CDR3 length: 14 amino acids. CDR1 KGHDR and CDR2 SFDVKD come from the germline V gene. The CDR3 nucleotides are TGTACCACCAGTGACGCCCGTTCTCTGGATGAGCAGTTCTTC. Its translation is CTTSDARSLDEQFF.

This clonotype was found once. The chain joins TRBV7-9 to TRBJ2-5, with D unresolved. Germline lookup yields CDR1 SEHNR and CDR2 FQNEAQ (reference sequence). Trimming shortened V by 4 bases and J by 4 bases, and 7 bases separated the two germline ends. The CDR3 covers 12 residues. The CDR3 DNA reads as TGTGCCAGCAGCTACTGGGGAGAGACCCAGTACTTC. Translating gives CASSYWGETQYF.

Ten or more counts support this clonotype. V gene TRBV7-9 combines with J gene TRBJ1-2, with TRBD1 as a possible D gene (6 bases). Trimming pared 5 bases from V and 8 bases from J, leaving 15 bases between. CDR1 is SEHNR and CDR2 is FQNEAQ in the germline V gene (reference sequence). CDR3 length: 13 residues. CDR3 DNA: TGTGCCAGCAGCCTTGACAGGACCCCAGGCTACACCTTC. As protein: CASSLDRTPGYTF.

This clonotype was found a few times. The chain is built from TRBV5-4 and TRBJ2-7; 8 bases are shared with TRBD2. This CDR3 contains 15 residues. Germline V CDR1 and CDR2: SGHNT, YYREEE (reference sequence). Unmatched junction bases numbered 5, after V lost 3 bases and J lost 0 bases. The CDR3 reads CASSSWTSSSYEQYF. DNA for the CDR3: TGTGCCAGCAGCTCGTGGACTAGCAGCTCCTACGAGCAGTACTTC.

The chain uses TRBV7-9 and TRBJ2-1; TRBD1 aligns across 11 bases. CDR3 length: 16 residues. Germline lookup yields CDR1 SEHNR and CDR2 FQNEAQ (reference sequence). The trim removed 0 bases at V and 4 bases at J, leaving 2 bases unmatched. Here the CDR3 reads CASSLAWDRGYNEQFF. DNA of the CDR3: TGTGCCAGCAGCTTAGCCTGGGACAGGGGGTACAATGAGCAGTTCTTC.

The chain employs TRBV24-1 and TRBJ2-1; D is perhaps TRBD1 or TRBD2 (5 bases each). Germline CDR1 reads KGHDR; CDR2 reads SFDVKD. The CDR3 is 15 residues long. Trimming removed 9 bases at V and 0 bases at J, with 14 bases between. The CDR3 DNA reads TGTGCCACCGAGAATCCAGGGAGCTCCTACAATGAGCAGTTCTTC. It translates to CATENPGSSYNEQFF.

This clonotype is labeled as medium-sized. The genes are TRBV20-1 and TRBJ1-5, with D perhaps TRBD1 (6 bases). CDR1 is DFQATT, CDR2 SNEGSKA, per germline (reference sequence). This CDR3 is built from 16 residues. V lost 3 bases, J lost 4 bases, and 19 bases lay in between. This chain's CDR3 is CSARVTGQTVNQPQHF. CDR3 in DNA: TGCAGTGCTAGGGTGACAGGCCAAACGGTGAATCAGCCCCAGCATTTT.

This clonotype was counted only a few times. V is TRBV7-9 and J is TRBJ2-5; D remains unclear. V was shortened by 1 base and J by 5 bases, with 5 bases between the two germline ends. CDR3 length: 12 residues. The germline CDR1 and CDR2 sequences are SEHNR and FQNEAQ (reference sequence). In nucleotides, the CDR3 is TGTGCCAGCAGCTTAGGAAGGGAGACCCAGTACTTC. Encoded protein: CASSLGRETQYF. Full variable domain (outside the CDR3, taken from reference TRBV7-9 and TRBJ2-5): DTGVSQNPRHKITKRGQNVTFRCDPISEHNRLYWYRQTLGQGPEFLTYFQNEAQLEKSRLLSDRFSAERPKGSFSTLEIQRTEQGDSAMYLCASSLGRETQYFGPGTRLLVL.

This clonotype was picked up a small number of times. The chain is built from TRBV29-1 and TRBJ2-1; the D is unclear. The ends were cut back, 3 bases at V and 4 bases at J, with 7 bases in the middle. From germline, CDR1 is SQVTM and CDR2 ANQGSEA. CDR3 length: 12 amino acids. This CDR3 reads CSVEAVYNEQFF. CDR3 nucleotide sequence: TGCAGCGTTGAGGCAGTATACAATGAGCAGTTCTTC.

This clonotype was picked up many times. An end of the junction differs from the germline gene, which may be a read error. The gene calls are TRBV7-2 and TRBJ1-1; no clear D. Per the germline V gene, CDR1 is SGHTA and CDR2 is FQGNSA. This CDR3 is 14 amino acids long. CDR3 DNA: TGTGCCAGCAGCTTACAGAGGTGGGAGGCTGATGCTTTCTTT. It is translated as CASSLQRWEADAFF.